This T cell receptor (beta chain) was found in a study of radiation and T cells in renal cell carcinoma. Study in general: Nephrectomy followed 15 Gy stereotactic body radiation by 4 weeks. Study findings and constraints: Top tumor clonotypes rose in blood 2 weeks post-radiation, then contracted.

Germline CDR1 and CDR2: SQVTM and ANQGSEA. The CDR3 is made up of 14 amino acids. V dropped 2 bases and J dropped 8 bases, with 15 bases sitting between them. Time point defined: blood 2 weeks post-SBRT. As for treatment: 15 Gy SBRT to primary tumor, nephrectomy 4 weeks later. After SBRT, blood was collected at 2 and 4 weeks, plus baseline. The patient's renal cell carcinoma had clear cell pathology. Using immunoSEQ multiplex PCR, the repertoire was profiled, and TCRdb retains in-frame clones only, with some absent. The profile covers some 60,000 clones, with around three quarters appearing a single time and roughly 7.4% taken by the ten largest. On this clone itself: Its antigen is as yet unknown.

This receptor was taken from a man in his fifties or sixties with renal cell carcinoma. The specimen was blood, collected from a patient whose treatment included radiotherapy and nephrectomy. The chain has TRBV29-1 and TRBJ1-4; the D is unclear. The CDR3 coding sequence is TGCAGCGTTGAATCCCAGGACGGATCCGAAAAACTGTTTTTT. As protein: CSVESQDGSEKLFF.